This TCR beta chain was sequenced in a study of T cell responses to AZD1222 COVID-19 vaccine (TCRdb year 2021). Study-wide context: AZD1222 recipients given second doses at about 4 weeks or at about 12 weeks were pooled, since spike-specific TCR depth and breadth were not found to differ between the two schedules. TCR sequencing was performed for roughly 240 trial participants, of whom around 200 were given two doses of AZD1222 and about 25 were given two doses of MenACWY control vaccine. Trial participants were enrolled by age into 18-55, 56-69 and 70-plus year subgroups, with about 150, 27 and 61 TCR-sequenced participants respectively. The investigation overall reported the following: Most participants were white British and females outnumbered males, and the authors suggested that clonal diversity may have been underestimated. Nearly half of unique spike-specific TCRs reportedly recognized epitopes outside regions mutated in the B.1.351 and B.1.1.7 variants. Conclusions about previously exposed vaccinees are limited, since just six or seven AZD1222 recipients were seropositive for SARS-CoV-2 at baseline. In the small 56-69-year group, the increase in depth fell short of significance, most likely because of low power. Vaccine-associated CD4 TCRs spanned the whole spike protein, with dominant responses in regions 160-218 and 743-854. After two AZD1222 doses, spike-specific TCR breadth and depth were significantly higher than at day 0 and than in MenACWY recipients. Because no day 14 peak-response samples were available, repertoires were characterized only after the peak T cell response.

Read against the paper, the sample's time point label means: baseline before first vaccination. Samples from vaccinated people were obtained from the UK trials COV001 and COV002, which included a single-blind randomized controlled phase 2/3 trial of AZD1222 (ChAdOx1 nCoV-19) in healthy adults. For TCRbeta chain sequencing, PBMC samples were collected from trial participants at day 0 and at day 28 after the second dose. The CDR3 regions of human TCRbeta chains were subjected to immunosequencing. Per the authors' processing: TCRs in the repertoires were compared against a reference library of SARS-CoV-2-specific TCRs that had been generated with the MIRA antigen-specificity platform. Breadth meant the fraction of unique TCRs that were SARS-CoV-2-associated, whereas depth meant the fraction of total T cells that were SARS-CoV-2-associated. Using the MIRA data, each spike-specific TCR was assigned both to the spike region to which the TCR was reactive and to a CD4 or CD8 class. Log10-transformed breadth and depth values were compared by one-way ANOVA with Sidak's multiple comparisons tests. Entries here come from immuneACCESS through TCRdb and include only in-frame sequences with V and J called. Some clones fail to appear in such tables; in the studies checked, an unresolved V gene covers under half of the shortfall, and the cause of the remainder is unknown. V and J calls and clone size come straight from that table; D and trimming were deduced from the DNA. This sample holds more than 95,000 clones; about 88% were observed only once. The ten most abundant clones make up 3.5% to 4.5% of the sample.

Trimming takes 2 bases off V and 6 bases off J; junction bases not matched to a gene: 3. The cysteine opens and the phenylalanine closes a CDR3 of 14 amino acids. The CDR3 DNA has 42 bases and is translated from base 1. Looking up the germline V gene (reference sequence) yields CDR1 MNHEY and CDR2 SMNVEV. Comment on this clone: Its antigen remains undetermined. No much larger clone exists at a distance of one base, and base qualities are not known.

The input for sequencing was peripheral blood, taken on day 0 of AZD1222 vaccination. The sequence is built from TRBV27 and TRBJ1-2; TRBD1 agrees with 10 junctional bases. The sequence derives from an adult in good health. The nucleotides are TGTGCCAGCAGTTTACGGACAGGGGGGGATGGCTACACCTTC. Its protein reads: CASSLRTGGDGYTF.